The entry that follows covers one T cell receptor beta chain sequence. This specimen comes from a study of T cell responses to AZD1222 COVID-19 vaccine. The method was immunoSEQ multiplex PCR; TCRdb's version includes in-frame clones alone and lacks a portion of them. The sample consists of tens of thousands of clones, 70% to 90% of them appearing once. The CDR3 sequence is 13 residues long. In germline, CDR1 is SGHDT, CDR2 YYEEEE. Trimming at V came to 8 bases and at J to 0 bases, leaving 4 bases not matched to a gene. The starting material was peripheral blood, obtained 28 days after the second AZD1222 dose. V and J are TRBV5-6 and TRBJ1-2, with 7 bases identical to TRBD1. This TCR derives from an adult who received the AZD1222 COVID-19 vaccine. As DNA, the CDR3 is TGTGCCAGTGGACAGGAAGCTAACTATGGCTACACCTTC. Its protein product is CASGQEANYGYTF.